These 5 T cell receptor beta chains came from one sample sequenced in a study of shared clonotypes between healthy human individuals. Assay: immunoSEQ multiplex PCR; the TCRdb copy retains only in-frame clones and omits some. The repertoire holds fewer than 1.4 million clones, with roughly 74% as singletons. The source material was memory CD4+ T cells from PBMCs. As for subset: CD45RA-negative fraction. These receptors all stem from a man aged 18 to 30 in good health. Some clones in this sample may be carry-over from other donors' samples.

The rearrangement links TRBV30 to TRBJ2-7; D is tentatively TRBD1 or TRBD2 (6 bases each). Between the trimmed V and J ends, which lost 0 bases and 0 bases, there was a span of 27 bases. Germline V gene sequence: CDR1 GTSNPN, CDR2 SVGIG (reference sequence). The CDR3 loop spans 20 amino acids. This chain's CDR3 is CAWSVRSRTVPLTSSYEQYF. CDR3 DNA: TGTGCCTGGAGTGTACGATCCCGGACAGTACCGCTGACTAGCTCCTACGAGCAGTACTTC.

The chain couples TRBV4-2 to TRBJ2-7; 9 bases map to TRBD2. V trimming: 3 bases; J trimming: 0 bases; junction bases outside the gene matches: 3. Per the germline V gene, CDR1 is LGHNA and CDR2 is YNFKEQ. This CDR3 contains 15 residues. The CDR3 is CASSHRTSDSYEQYF. CDR3 coding DNA: TGTGCCAGCAGCCATCGGACTAGCGACTCCTACGAGCAGTACTTC.

This clone was observed a handful of times. This sequence joins TRBV28 and TRBJ1-2; D is unclear. Deletions cut 4 bases from V and 8 bases from J, with 11 bases between. Germline CDR1 reads MDHEN; CDR2 reads SYDVKM. This CDR3 spans 12 amino acids. The CDR3 spells CASSSRIWGYTF. As DNA, the CDR3 is TGTGCCAGCAGTTCACGAATTTGGGGCTACACCTTC.

The rearrangement links TRBV12-5 to TRBJ2-6; 7 nucleotides agree with TRBD1. The germline CDR1 and CDR2 sequences are LGHNT and FRNRAP. This CDR3 is 20 amino acids long. The V and J ends lost 2 bases and 0 bases, in that order; junction bases with no gene match: 13. The CDR3 loop is CASGLTTGTRVFSGANVLTF. CDR3 DNA: TGTGCTAGTGGTTTGACGACAGGGACCCGTGTCTTCTCTGGGGCCAACGTCCTGACTTTC.

The rearrangement joins TRBV29-1 to TRBJ2-1; D possibly uses TRBD1 or TRBD2 (5 bases each). V was cut by 0 bases and J by 8 bases, with 14 bases left in between. CDR3 length: 14 amino acids. Germline V gives CDR1 SQVTM, CDR2 ANQGSEA. CDR3 residues: CSVEDGTTNYEQFF. The CDR3 nucleotides read TGCAGCGTTGAAGATGGGACCACAAACTATGAGCAGTTCTTC.